Listed below are T cell receptor beta chains from one sample, sequenced in a study of T cell responses to AZD1222 COVID-19 vaccine. Assay: immunoSEQ multiplex PCR; the TCRdb copy retains only in-frame clones and omits some. Of about 130,000 clones in the sample, approximately 90% were seen once. Material: peripheral blood, obtained on day 0 of AZD1222 vaccination. All receptors come from an adult in good health. Both conserved end residues are part of each CDR3. Fields, in order: CDR3 protein, CDR3 DNA, J gene, V gene, D gene, clone size. A D gene is named only where the DNA matches it firmly. Not all rows give a size; the values are once, few, many and, for expanded clones, a class.

CDR3 protein: CASSFGLYEQYF
CDR3 DNA: TGTGCCAGCAGCTTCGGACTGTACGAGCAGTACTTC
J gene: TRBJ2-7
V gene: TRBV5-5
D gene: .
clone size: .

CDR3 protein: CASAEGAHTGELFF
CDR3 DNA: TGCGCCAGCGCCGAGGGGGCCCATACCGGGGAGCTGTTTTTT
J gene: TRBJ2-2
V gene: TRBV5-1
D gene: TRBD1
clone size: .

CDR3 protein: CASSQQGANEKLFF
CDR3 DNA: TGTGCCAGCAGTCAACAGGGTGCTAATGAAAAACTGTTTTTT
J gene: TRBJ1-4
V gene: TRBV27
D gene: .
clone size: .

CDR3 protein: CASSGDSLGYTF
CDR3 DNA: TGTGCCAGCAGCGGTGATAGCCTTGGCTACACCTTC
J gene: TRBJ1-2
V gene: TRBV9
D gene: .
clone size: .

CDR3 protein: CASSQDWQAGNTIYF
CDR3 DNA: TGCGCCAGCAGCCAAGATTGGCAGGCTGGAAACACCATATATTTT
J gene: TRBJ1-3
V gene: TRBV4-3
D gene: .
clone size: .

CDR3 protein: CASSSMQGWRGYTF
CDR3 DNA: TGTGCCAGCAGTTCCATGCAGGGATGGAGGGGCTACACCTTC
J gene: TRBJ1-2
V gene: TRBV6-5
D gene: .
clone size: once

CDR3 protein: CASSPYGTQWNEQFF
CDR3 DNA: TGTGCCAGCAGTCCATACGGGACGCAGTGGAATGAGCAGTTCTTC
J gene: TRBJ2-1
V gene: TRBV27
D gene: .
clone size: .

CDR3 protein: CASSGTASSPLHF
CDR3 DNA: TGTGCCAGCAGTGGGACGGCTTCTTCACCCCTCCACTTT
J gene: TRBJ1-6
V gene: TRBV12-3/TRBV12-4
D gene: .
clone size: .

CDR3 protein: CASSSARDRNTDTQYF
CDR3 DNA: TGTGCCAGCAGCAGTGCCCGGGACAGGAACACAGATACGCAGTATTTT
J gene: TRBJ2-3
V gene: TRBV5-4
D gene: TRBD1
clone size: once

CDR3 protein: CASSLASGGTAEAFF
CDR3 DNA: TGTGCCAGCAGCTTAGCGTCAGGGGGAACCGCTGAAGCTTTCTTT
J gene: TRBJ1-1
V gene: TRBV7-8
D gene: TRBD1
clone size: .